This T cell receptor beta chain derives from a study of cytomegalovirus exposure and HLA in healthy donors. Whole-study results and caveats: Within an earlier analysis, most TCR beta V segments proved productive either about 87% or about 30% of the time. A few chains linked to CMV were shown in vitro to be specific for CMV antigens. Reportedly, HLA-A and HLA-B alleles of most subjects were accurately predicted from TCR beta. Later examination showed HLA-associated TCR beta chains had greater clonal expansion than equally common others.

Worth noting for this clone: Its target is unknown.

The PCR employed 60 Vbeta primers together with 13 Jbeta primers. Produced via immunoSEQ multiplex PCR; TCRdb's table is partial and in-frame only. The data hold 250,000 to 350,000 clones, with 86% observed a single time. Trimming stripped 3 bases from V and 3 bases from J, with 15 bases between. The CDR3 totals 15 residues. CDR1 and CDR2 from the germline V gene are SGHAT and FQNNGV. This clonotype originated in a man in his forties in good health and CMV-seropositive. Input material: PBMCs. The chain uses TRBV11-2 and TRBJ2-7; unclear D gene. CDR3 loop: CASSFGSGTGYEQYF. The CDR3 DNA reads as TGTGCCAGCAGCTTCGGATCAGGTACCGGCTACGAGCAGTACTTC.